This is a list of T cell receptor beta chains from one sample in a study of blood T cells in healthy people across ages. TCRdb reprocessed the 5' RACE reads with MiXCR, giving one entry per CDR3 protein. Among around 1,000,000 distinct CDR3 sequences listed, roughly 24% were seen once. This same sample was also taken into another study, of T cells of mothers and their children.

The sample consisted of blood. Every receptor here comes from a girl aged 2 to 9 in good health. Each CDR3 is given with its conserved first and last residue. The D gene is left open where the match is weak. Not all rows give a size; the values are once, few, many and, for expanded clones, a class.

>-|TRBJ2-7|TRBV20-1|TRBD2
TGCAGTGCTAGAGATGGGACTAGCGTCTCCTACGAGCAGTACTTC
CSARDGTSVSYEQYF
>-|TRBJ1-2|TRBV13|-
TGTGCCAGCAGCTTACAGGCTGGCTACACCTTC
CASSLQAGYTF
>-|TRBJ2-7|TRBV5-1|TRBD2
TGCGCCAGCAGCTTGCGGCTAGCGGGAGGAAGGAGCTCCTACGAGCAGTACTTC
CASSLRLAGGRSSYEQYF
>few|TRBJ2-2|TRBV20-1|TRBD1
TGCAGCGCGACAGGGGATCTAAACACCGGGGAGCTGTTTTTT
CSATGDLNTGELFF
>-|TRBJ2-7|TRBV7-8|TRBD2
TGTGCCAGCAGCTTACGTACTAGCGGGGGCAGCACGGAGCAGTACTTC
CASSLRTSGGSTEQYF
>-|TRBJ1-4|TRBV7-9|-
TGTGCCAGCAGCTCGACGTTGGGTGTGACGAATGAAAAACTGTTTTTT
CASSSTLGVTNEKLFF
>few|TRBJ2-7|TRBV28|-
TGTGCCAGCAGTTCCCGAGGCGGTGCCCTGGAGCAGTACTTC
CASSSRGGALEQYF
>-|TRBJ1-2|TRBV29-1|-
TGCAGCGTTCCGACAGGTCATTTGCCCTATGGCTACACCTTC
CSVPTGHLPYGYTF
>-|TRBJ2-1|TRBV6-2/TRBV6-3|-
TGTGCCAGCAGTTACCCTACTTCTAGCCCCTCCTACAATGAGCAGTTCTTC
CASSYPTSSPSYNEQFF
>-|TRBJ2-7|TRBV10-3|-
TGTGCCATCAGTGAGCCCCCCATTACAGGGTTGGGAGGCGAGCAGTACTTC
CAISEPPITGLGGEQYF
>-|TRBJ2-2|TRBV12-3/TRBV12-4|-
TGTGCCAGCAGTTTTTTTACAGGGCCGACCGGGGAGCTGTTTTTT
CASSFFTGPTGELFF
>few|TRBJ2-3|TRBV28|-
TGTGCCAGCAGTTTAAACGCCCGGGACGGCCGAGGGGATACGCAGTATTTT
CASSLNARDGRGDTQYF
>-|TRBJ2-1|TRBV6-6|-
TGTGCCACCACTAGCACCAATGAGCAGTTCTTC
CATTSTNEQFF
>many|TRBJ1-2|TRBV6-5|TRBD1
TGTGCCAGCAGTTACCAGGCAGGGGGCCTTCTTAACTATGGCTACACCTTC
CASSYQAGGLLNYGYTF
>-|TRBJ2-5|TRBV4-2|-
TGTGCCAGCAGCCCTTTGTCCGCAGGACCTAAAGGGACCCAGTACTTC
CASSPLSAGPKGTQYF
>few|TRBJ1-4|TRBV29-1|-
TGCAGCGGCGGAGGAACGGGGGCAAAAGAAAAACTGTTTTTT
CSGGGTGAKEKLFF
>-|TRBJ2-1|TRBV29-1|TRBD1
TGCAGCGTTGCGGGACAGAACTACAATGAGCAGTTCTTC
CSVAGQNYNEQFF
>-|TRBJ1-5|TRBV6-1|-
TGTGCCAGCAGCATCCAGATCGGGACGTCAGCAGGCGATAGCAATCAGCCCCAGCATTTT
CASSIQIGTSAGDSNQPQHF
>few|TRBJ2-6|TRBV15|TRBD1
TGTGCCACCAGCACCGGACAGGGGGTTGACGGGGCCAACGTCCTGACTTTC
CATSTGQGVDGANVLTF
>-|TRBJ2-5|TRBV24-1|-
TGTGCCACCAGTGCTACGGCTGGGTCTGGGGAGACCCAGTACTTC
CATSATAGSGETQYF
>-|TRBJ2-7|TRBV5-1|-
TGCGCCAGCAGCTCTATACCCGACAGGGAGCAGTACTTC
CASSSIPDREQYF
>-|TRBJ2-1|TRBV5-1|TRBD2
TGCGCCAGCAGCTTGAATCTAGGCGGGAGGAGCTCCTACAATGAGCAGTTCTTC
CASSLNLGGRSSYNEQFF
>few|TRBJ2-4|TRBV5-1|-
TGCGCCAGCAGCTTGAATGGGGAGCTAAACATTCAGTACTTC
CASSLNGELNIQYF
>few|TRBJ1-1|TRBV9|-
TGTGCCAGCAGCCGGGAGGGAACCGGAGCTTTCTTT
CASSREGTGAFF
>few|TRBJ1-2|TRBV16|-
TGTGCCAGCAGTTCGGACGCCCAGGGTGGCTACACCTTC
CASSSDAQGGYTF
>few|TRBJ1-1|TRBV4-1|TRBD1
TGCGCCAGCAGCCAAGATGGGACAGGGGTTCGGGTCACTGAAGCTTTCTTT
CASSQDGTGVRVTEAFF
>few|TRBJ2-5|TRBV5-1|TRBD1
TGCACCAGCAGCTTGGAAGGGGGCCTCTACGGGCAGTACTTC
CTSSLEGGLYGQYF
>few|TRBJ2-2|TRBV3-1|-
TGTGCCAGCAGCCAAGCAAGGAGGTTCACCGGGGAGCTGTTTTTT
CASSQARRFTGELFF
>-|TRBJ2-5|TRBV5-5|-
TGTGCCAGCAGGATGGTGGGGGGTGAGACCCAGTACTTC
CASRMVGGETQYF
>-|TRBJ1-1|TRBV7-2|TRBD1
TGTGCCAGCAGCCTAAACCCTGGACAGGGGAACACTGAAGCTTTCTTT
CASSLNPGQGNTEAFF
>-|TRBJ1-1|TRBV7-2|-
TGTGCCATCTCTCCGGACCCCACTGAAGCTTTCTTT
CAISPDPTEAFF
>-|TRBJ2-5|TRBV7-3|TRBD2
TGTGCCAGCAGCGCGACTAGCGGGGGGGTAGAGACCCAGTACTTC
CASSATSGGVETQYF
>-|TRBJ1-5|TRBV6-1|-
TGTGCCAGCAGTGACAACCAGGGGAGTAATCAGCCCCAGCATTTT
CASSDNQGSNQPQHF
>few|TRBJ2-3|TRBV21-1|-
TGTGCCAGCAGCAAAGGGGAACTTAGTGGGGATACGCAGTATTTT
CASSKGELSGDTQYF
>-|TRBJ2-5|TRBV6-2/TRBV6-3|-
TGTGCCGCCGGGCGACGGATGGGGGAGACCCAGTACTTC
CAAGRRMGETQYF
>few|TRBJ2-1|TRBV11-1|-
TGTGCCAGCAGCCTGCAGGGAGGCTTAACCTACAATGAGCAGTTCTTC
CASSLQGGLTYNEQFF
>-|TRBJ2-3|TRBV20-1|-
TGCAGTGCTAGTGCTAGAAACACAGATACGCAGTATTTT
CSASARNTDTQYF
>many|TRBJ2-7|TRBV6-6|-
TGTGCCAGTCAGGGGAGCTCCTACGAGCAGTACTTC
CASQGSSYEQYF
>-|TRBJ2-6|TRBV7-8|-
TGTGCCAGCAGCAAACCGGGACGGGAAAGTTCTGGGGCCAACGTCCTGACTTTC
CASSKPGRESSGANVLTF
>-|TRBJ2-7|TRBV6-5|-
TGTGCCAGCAGGTTACTCGGGGTCCCTTCCTACGAGCAGTACTTC
CASRLLGVPSYEQYF
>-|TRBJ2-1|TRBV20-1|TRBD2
TGCAGTGCTAGGGGACTAGCGGGGGGCTCCTTTTACAATGAGCAGTTCTTC
CSARGLAGGSFYNEQFF
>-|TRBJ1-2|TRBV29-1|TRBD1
TGCAGCGGTGGGGGGGACAGCTATGGCTACACCTTC
CSGGGDSYGYTF
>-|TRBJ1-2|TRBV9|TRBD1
TGTGCCAGCAGCGCCACTGACAGGGTGGTCTATGGCTACACCTTC
CASSATDRVVYGYTF
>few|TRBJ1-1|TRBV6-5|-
TGTGCCAGCAGCCCTGGGGGGAAGAGGACTGAAGCTTTCTTT
CASSPGGKRTEAFF
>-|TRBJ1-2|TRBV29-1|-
TGCAGCGTTGATGGTCAGTCGGGCTACACCTTC
CSVDGQSGYTF
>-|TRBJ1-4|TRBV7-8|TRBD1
TGTGCCAGCAGCCCGAGTGGGGACAGGGGTCAGGAACTGTTTTTT
CASSPSGDRGQELFF
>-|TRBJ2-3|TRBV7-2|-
TGTGCCAGCAGCTTAGGAAGTCTCGGAGATACGCAGTATTTT
CASSLGSLGDTQYF